This T cell receptor (beta chain) came from a study of cytomegalovirus exposure and HLA in healthy donors. As regards this clone: No antigen is known for it.

Broader study findings: A later analysis reported that several of the most significant clusters appeared to be linked to common viral pathogens, among them Epstein-Barr virus. Association of a missense DCLRE1C variant with TCR beta V- and J-gene trimming was reported in a later analysis.

Per the germline V gene, CDR1 is MDHEN and CDR2 is SYDVKM. V was pared by 6 bases and J by 6 bases, with 11 bases of the junction left unmatched. The CDR3 length is 15 residues. PCR amplification relied on 60 Vbeta primers (plus 13 Jbeta primers). Here immunoSEQ multiplex PCR was the method, and the copy in TCRdb shows in-frame clones only, minus some. The table lists some 180,000 clones, about 82% of them singletons. The V and J genes are TRBV28 and TRBJ2-7; 10 nucleotides align to TRBD2. Material for sequencing was PBMCs. This TCR derives from a young man in good health and CMV-seronegative. The CDR3: CASSYNSGRMIEQYF. CDR3 DNA sequence: TGTGCCAGCAGCTATAATAGCGGGAGGATGATCGAGCAGTACTTC.